This T cell receptor (beta chain) came from a study of lymphopenia after photon versus proton radiotherapy. CDR1 and CDR2 from the germline V gene are MNHEY and SVGAGI. The CDR3 covers 14 residues. The V gene lost 9 bases and the J gene lost 5 bases, with 19 bases spanning the gap. As to this clone: Antigen: not known.

General observations from the study: Only patients who died were analyzed for survival; proton advantage is unproven. Proton therapy kept repertoires fairly stable, unlike photons, which gained effector/memory cells. Post-nadir diversity loss with photons came from oligoclonal expansion, particularly CD8+ Temra cells. Post-nadir TCR diversity decline inversely tracked overall survival among those who died.

Sequencing used immunoSEQ multiplex PCR; TCRdb keeps in-frame clones, though not all of them. In the table there are about 53,000 clones, about 83% of which are singletons. The starting material was peripheral blood, obtained from a patient treated with photon-based radiotherapy. This sequence originates from a man aged 45-65 years with gastric cancer. V usage is TRBV6-5 and J usage is TRBJ1-1; D not certain. The CDR3 nucleotides read TGTGCCAGTACCCCCAGGAGAGGTGGGACTGAAGCTTTCTTT. Translated, it gives CASTPRRGGTEAFF.